These 19 T cell receptor beta chains share one sample of origin, sequenced in a study of T cells in Graves' hyperthyroidism and ophthalmopathy. From RNA transcripts, TCR beta CDR3 regions were amplified. The HTBI primer set served for first-round RT-PCR of the TCR CDR3. MiXCR was run by TCRdb on the multiplex PCR reads, yielding one entry per CDR3 protein. The sample yields some 300,000 distinct CDR3 sequences, less than 15% seen once. Specimen: blood. The receptors were gathered from a woman between 25 and 40 years old with Graves' hyperthyroidism that later progressed to Graves' ophthalmopathy.

This clonotype was recorded at least ten times. V is TRBV7-9 and J is TRBJ2-1, with 13 positions matching TRBD2. This CDR3 is built from 16 residues. Germline V gene data show CDR1 as SEHNR and CDR2 as FQNEAQ (reference sequence). Trimming cost V 5 bases and J 8 bases; bases outside gene matches: 9. The chain's CDR3 is CASSRRGTSGTHEQFF. The DNA for the CDR3 is TGTGCCAGCAGCCGAAGAGGGACTAGCGGGACGCATGAGCAGTTCTTC.

This clonotype has a count of ten or more. The V and J genes are TRBV28 and TRBJ2-7; D may correspond to TRBD1 or TRBD2 (5 bases each). The CDR3 consists of 16 residues. Looked up from germline, CDR1 is MDHEN and CDR2 is SYDVKM. Between the trimmed V and J ends, which lost 5 bases and 2 bases, there was a span of 19 bases. The CDR3 is CASSPLGRGTTYEQYF. The CDR3 bases are TGTGCCAGCAGTCCCTTGGGGCGAGGGACGACCTACGAGCAGTACTTC.

This clonotype was picked up many times. The gene calls are TRBV3-1 and TRBJ2-7, with 10 bases lining up with TRBD2. CDR3 size: 14 residues. V lost 1 base, J lost 6 bases, and 3 bases stayed unmatched. Germline lookup yields CDR1 LGHDT and CDR2 YNNKEL (reference sequence). CDR3 coding DNA: TGTGCCAGCAGCCAAGGACTAGCGGGTAGCGAGCAGTACTTC. As protein: CASSQGLAGSEQYF.

This chain joins TRBV12-3 or TRBV12-4 and TRBJ2-3, with 7 bases lining up with TRBD2. With V trimmed by 3 bases and J by 0 bases, 6 bases remained unmatched. The CDR3 has 16 amino acids. This CDR3 is CASSLVTGGSTDTQYF. DNA of the CDR3: TGTGCCAGCAGTTTGGTGACGGGAGGAAGCACAGATACGCAGTATTTT.

This clonotype has just one count. V usage is TRBV7-3 and J usage is TRBJ2-3, with TRBD2 identical over 8 bases. Germline values: CDR1 SGHTA, CDR2 FQGTGA. CDR3 length: 15 residues. After removal of 5 bases from V and 5 bases from J, the junction contained 9 bases not matched to a gene. The CDR3 loop is CASSQGPREGDTQYF. Written as DNA, the CDR3 is TGTGCCAGCAGCCAAGGGCCCCGGGAGGGAGATACGCAGTATTTT.

This clonotype was recorded many times. At one of its ends the junction is not consistent with the germline gene, which may arise from a read error. The V call is TRBV18, the J call TRBJ1-1; D not resolved. There are 15 residues in the CDR3. CDR1 is KGHSH, CDR2 LQKENI, per germline. CDR3 region: CTSSPRDSIQAEAFF. CDR3 coding DNA: TGTACCAGCTCACCCCGGGATAGCATTCAGGCTGAAGCTTTCTTT.

The V and J genes are TRBV9 and TRBJ2-7; possible D gene TRBD2, 6 bases. In germline, CDR1 is SGDLS, CDR2 YYNGEE. The V and J ends lost 0 bases and 4 bases respectively, with 14 bases between them. The CDR3 loop spans 15 amino acids. Here the CDR3 DNA reads TGTGCCAGCAGCGTAGGTCTGCGGGAAGGGTACGAGCAGTACTTC. This sequence encodes CASSVGLREGYEQYF.

This clonotype was detected ten times or more. CDR3 coding DNA: TGTGCCAGCAGTGAACCCGGGACCCTAAACTACGAGCAGTACTTC. Its translation is CASSEPGTLNYEQYF. This rearrangement joins TRBV6-1 to TRBJ2-7; D is possibly TRBD1 or TRBD2 (5 bases each). Germline CDR1 and CDR2: MNHNS and SASEGT. The CDR3 totals 15 residues. Between the trimmed V and J ends, which lost 2 bases and 3 bases, there was a span of 14 bases.

This clonotype appeared many times. The V gene is TRBV20-1, the J gene TRBJ1-1, with D perhaps TRBD1 (6 bases). This CDR3 has 13 amino acids. Between the trimmed V and J ends, which lost 3 bases and 3 bases, there was a span of 11 bases. Germline V gives CDR1 DFQATT, CDR2 SNEGSKA (reference sequence). The CDR3 spells CSASGQFHTEAFF. The DNA of the CDR3 is TGCAGTGCTAGCGGACAGTTTCACACTGAAGCTTTCTTT.

This clonotype was recorded at least ten times. The J gene is TRBJ1-1, the V gene TRBV6-1, with D unresolved. V was shortened by 5 bases and J by 5 bases, with 15 bases between the two germline ends. The CDR3 length is 14 residues. CDR1 MNHNS and CDR2 SASEGT come from the germline V gene. CDR3 in DNA: TGTGCCAGCAGTCGGGCTGGGAAAGGAACTGAAGCTTTCTTT. Protein sequence: CASSRAGKGTEAFF.

The CDR3 DNA sequence: TGCGCCAGCAGCGGACCCGGGACCCCCAGATCGGCCCAGTACTTC. This encodes CASSGPGTPRSAQYF. The genes are TRBV5-1 and TRBJ2-5; D tentatively reads TRBD1 or TRBD2 (5 bases each). V was clipped by 4 bases and J by 9 bases, with 22 bases between them. This CDR3 has 15 residues. Germline assignment: CDR1 SGHRS and CDR2 YFSETQ.

This clonotype was recorded only once. The genes are TRBV5-4 and TRBJ2-1; D is undetermined. V lost 2 bases, J lost 9 bases, and 15 bases lay in between. The CDR3 covers 14 residues. Germline assignment: CDR1 SGHNT and CDR2 YYREEE (reference sequence). The CDR3 is CASSLGNLQFEQFF. The DNA of the CDR3 is TGTGCCAGCAGCTTAGGAAACCTACAATTTGAGCAGTTCTTC.

This clonotype showed up just a few times. CDR3 sequence reads: CAWQGGGLDTQYF. DNA of the CDR3: TGTGCCTGGCAGGGTGGGGGGTTGGATACGCAGTATTTT. This sequence joins TRBV30 and TRBJ2-3; D might be TRBD2 (6 bases). V was shortened by 5 bases and J by 6 bases, with 15 bases between the two germline ends. Looked up from germline, CDR1 is GTSNPN and CDR2 is SVGIG (reference sequence). The CDR3 has 13 residues. Filled out from reference TRBV30 and TRBJ2-3, the complete variable domain reads SQTIHQWPATLVQPVGSPLSLECTVEGTSNPNLYWYRQAAGRGLQLLFYSVGIGQISSEVPQNLSASRPQDRQFILSSKKLLLSDSGFYLCAWQGGGLDTQYFGPGTRLTVL.

This clonotype was detected only a few times. The rearrangement uses TRBV14 and TRBJ2-3, with 7 bases aligning to TRBD1. This CDR3 comprises 15 residues. With 4 bases clipped from V and 5 bases from J, the junction kept 9 bases outside the gene matches. Germline assignment: CDR1 SGHDN and CDR2 FVKESK. The CDR3 loop reads CASSPHTGVGDTQYF. The CDR3, as DNA: TGTGCCAGCAGCCCCCATACAGGGGTTGGAGATACGCAGTATTTT.

The chain links TRBV15 to TRBJ2-2; D uncertain. Germline assignment: CDR1 LNHNV and CDR2 YYDKDF (reference sequence). This CDR3 has 14 amino acids. Trimming cost V 1 base and J 3 bases, with 6 bases left between them. CDR3 coding DNA: TGTGCCACCAGCAGAGTGGGATACACCGGGGAGCTGTTTTTT. Its translation is CATSRVGYTGELFF.

This clonotype was found many times. The genes are TRBV4-3 and TRBJ1-1, with D possibly being TRBD1 (6 bases). This CDR3 spans 16 amino acids. Trimming removed 0 bases from V and 6 bases from J, with 17 bases in between. The V gene's germline CDR1 is LGHNA and CDR2 YSLEER. The CDR3 DNA is TGCGCCAGCAGCCAAGAACATGGGGGGCAGGGCCCTGAAGCTTTCTTT. Its protein is CASSQEHGGQGPEAFF.

The chain carries TRBV7-2 and TRBJ1-5; no reliable D call. The V gene lost 0 bases and the J gene lost 4 bases, with 13 bases spanning the gap. The CDR3 length is 16 residues. The germline CDR1 and CDR2 sequences are SGHTA and FQGNSA. The CDR3 loop is CASSLALKGPNQPQHF. The DNA of the CDR3 is TGTGCCAGCAGCTTAGCCCTAAAAGGTCCTAATCAGCCCCAGCATTTT.

The table lists this clonotype with many counts. V is TRBV27 and J is TRBJ1-3; no clear D. CDR3 length: 16 amino acids. V was shortened by 3 bases and J by 1 base, with 13 bases between the two germline ends. Germline V gene lookup returns CDR1 MNHEY and CDR2 SMNVEV (reference sequence). The CDR3 loop is CASSLIPIGSGNTIYF. CDR3 DNA: TGTGCCAGCAGTTTGATCCCCATCGGTTCTGGAAACACCATATATTTT.

This clonotype was recorded many times. The chain links TRBV28 to TRBJ1-5; D ambiguous. V was cut by 3 bases and J by 0 bases, with 9 bases left in between. Germline V lookup: CDR1 MDHEN, CDR2 SYDVKM. The CDR3 extends over 15 amino acids. CDR3 bases: TGTGCCAGCAGTTTTTCGGGTTATAGCAATCAGCCCCAGCATTTT. This sequence encodes CASSFSGYSNQPQHF. The complete variable domain, with remaining parts taken from reference TRBV28 and TRBJ1-5, reads DVKVTQSSRYLVKRTGEKVFLECVQDMDHENMFWYRQDPGLGLRLIYFSYDVKMKEKGDIPEGYSVSREKKERFSLILESASTNQTSMYLCASSFSGYSNQPQHFGDGTRLSIL.